These 21 T cell receptor beta chains share one sample of origin, sequenced in a study of T-cell memory formation after mild COVID-19. TCRdb itself ran the 5' RACE reads through MiXCR, one entry per CDR3 protein. The top ten clones hold roughly 15% of a sample with around 30,000 distinct CDR3 sequences, 12% of them seen once. Input material: PBMCs or a T cell subset sorted from them (not recorded which). The receptors come from an adult woman who had mild COVID-19 (a few samples of this study predate the infection). Cell type and time point are not known.

Ten or more counts support this clonotype. This chain connects TRBV12-3 or TRBV12-4 to TRBJ1-1, with D tentatively TRBD1 (5 bases). The V and J ends lost 0 bases and 4 bases respectively, with 9 bases between them. The CDR3 runs 14 residues. The CDR3 spells CASSLAWQGTEAFF. The DNA of the CDR3 is TGTGCCAGCAGTTTAGCTTGGCAGGGCACTGAAGCTTTCTTT.

This clonotype was recorded at least ten times. The rearrangement uses TRBV27 and TRBJ2-1; D is unresolved. Germline V gene data show CDR1 as MNHEY and CDR2 as SMNVEV (reference sequence). Trimming removed 5 bases from V and 5 bases from J, with 22 bases in between. This CDR3 has 17 amino acids. The CDR3 nucleotides read TGTGCCAGCAGTGGCGTACGAACATGGGGTCAGAACAATGAGCAGTTCTTC. Protein sequence: CASSGVRTWGQNNEQFF.

This clonotype was detected many times. V usage is TRBV20-1 and J usage is TRBJ2-1; weak D call: TRBD1 (5 bases). Germline loops: CDR1 DFQATT, CDR2 SNEGSKA (reference sequence). Trimming stripped 3 bases from V and 3 bases from J, with 12 bases between. CDR3 length equals 14 residues. The CDR3 is CSARGLVFYNEQFF. DNA of the CDR3: TGCAGTGCTAGGGGGCTAGTTTTCTACAATGAGCAGTTCTTC.

This clonotype was counted ten times or more. The J gene is TRBJ2-3, the V gene TRBV7-3, with D perhaps TRBD1 or TRBD2 (5 bases each). CDR3 length: 18 amino acids. Germline V lookup: CDR1 SGHTA, CDR2 FQGTGA. Trimming pared 2 bases from V and 2 bases from J, leaving 20 bases between. The CDR3 reads CASSLYPLGTGNTDTQYF. The CDR3 DNA sequence: TGTGCCAGCAGCTTATACCCCCTTGGGACGGGCAACACAGATACGCAGTATTTT.

This clonotype was detected ten times or more. This chain uses TRBV20-1 with TRBJ2-1; TRBD2 matches 16 bases. CDR1 and CDR2 from the germline V gene are DFQATT and SNEGSKA (reference sequence). This CDR3 region has 17 residues. V trimming: 6 bases; J trimming: 3 bases; junction bases outside the gene matches: 8. CDR3 protein: CSASGLAGGGYYNEQFF. In nucleotides, the CDR3 is TGCAGTGCCTCGGGACTAGCGGGAGGGGGATACTACAATGAGCAGTTCTTC.

This clonotype was counted at least ten times. The rearrangement uses TRBV4-2 and TRBJ2-1, with 10 positions matching TRBD1. The germline V gene has CDR1 LGHNA and CDR2 YNFKEQ. The CDR3 loop spans 16 amino acids. The junction had 11 bases not matched to a gene; V was cut back by 5 bases and J by 7 bases. CDR3 loop: CASSSQEGTGANEQFF. The CDR3 DNA is TGTGCCAGCAGCTCACAAGAGGGGACAGGGGCGAATGAGCAGTTCTTC.

This clonotype was seen at least ten times. This rearrangement joins TRBV29-1 to TRBJ1-2; 7 bases fit TRBD1. This CDR3 region has 16 residues. Trimming removed 7 bases from V and 2 bases from J; junction bases left unmatched: 16. Germline lookup yields CDR1 SQVTM and CDR2 ANQGSEA. CDR3 amino acids: CSASKGARQGNYGYTF. For the CDR3, the DNA is TGCAGCGCCTCCAAGGGGGCAAGACAGGGCAACTATGGCTACACCTTC.

This clonotype was recorded at least ten times. The V and J genes are TRBV27 and TRBJ2-7, with 7 bases aligning to TRBD2. This CDR3 is built from 16 residues. V gave up 7 bases and J gave up 0 bases; unmatched junction bases: 12. The germline CDR1 and CDR2 sequences are MNHEY and SMNVEV (reference sequence). CDR3 in amino acids: CASKRYGGGVSYEQYF. The CDR3 DNA is TGTGCCAGCAAACGTTATGGGGGGGGAGTCTCCTACGAGCAGTACTTC.

This clonotype showed up many times. This sequence joins TRBV6-6 and TRBJ1-1; no clear D. The CDR3 runs 15 residues. CDR1 and CDR2 from the germline V gene are MNHNY and SVGAGI (reference sequence). Trimming pared 2 bases from V and 2 bases from J, leaving 12 bases between. The CDR3 region is CASSYTTGRNTEAFF. The CDR3 region has the DNA TGTGCCAGCAGTTACACCACGGGGAGAAACACTGAAGCTTTCTTT.

This clonotype has a count of ten or more. V is TRBV11-2 and J is TRBJ1-6; no clear D. Per germline, CDR1 SGHAT and CDR2 FQNNGV. The CDR3 runs to 12 residues. Trimming stripped 4 bases from V and 7 bases from J, with 5 bases between. The CDR3 nucleotides read TGTGCCAGCAGCTCGCCCAATTCACCCCTCCACTTT. It yields the protein CASSSPNSPLHF. Full variable domain (rest looked up from reference TRBV11-2 and TRBJ1-6): EAGVAQSPRYKIIEKRQSVAFWCNPISGHATLYWYQQILGQGPKLLIQFQNNGVVDDSQLPKDRFSAERLKGVDSTLKIQPAKLEDSAVYLCASSSPNSPLHFGNGTRLTVT.

In its sample, this clonotype was seen many times. The chain joins TRBV24-1 to TRBJ2-6, with D perhaps matching TRBD1 (6 bases). The V end lost 0 bases, the J end lost 4 bases, and 9 bases lay between the germline ends. Germline assignment: CDR1 KGHDR and CDR2 SFDVKD. The CDR3 spans 16 residues. The CDR3 here is CATSDLPGVGANVLTF. For the CDR3, the DNA is TGTGCCACCAGTGATTTGCCAGGGGTAGGGGCCAACGTCCTGACTTTC.

This clonotype occurred many times. V and J are TRBV13 and TRBJ1-1; D ambiguous. The germline V and J ends were trimmed by 0 bases and 3 bases, with 14 bases remaining between them. The CDR3 consists of 16 residues. Germline-derived CDR1 and CDR2 are PRHDT and FYEKMQ (reference sequence). The CDR3 protein is CASSLGLVSVHTEAFF. The CDR3 nucleotides are TGTGCCAGCAGCTTAGGCCTAGTCAGTGTCCACACTGAAGCTTTCTTT.

There are many counts of this clonotype. Germline and junction disagree at one end, which may indicate a read error. The chain combines TRBV5-1 with TRBJ1-1, with D uncertain. Germline V gene data show CDR1 as SGHRS and CDR2 as YFSETQ. The CDR3 covers 13 residues. Written as DNA, the CDR3 is TGCGCCACCAGCTTTTCGGTGGACACTGAAGCTTTCTTT. It specifies CATSFSVDTEAFF.

This clonotype has at least ten counts. V is TRBV7-2 and J is TRBJ2-7, with 10 bases aligning to TRBD1. V shed 7 bases, J shed 6 bases, and the junction held 9 bases outside the gene matches. CDR1 is SGHTA and CDR2 is FQGNSA in the germline V gene. The CDR3 length is 14 residues. The CDR3 nucleotides read TGTGCCAGCAATAGGGACAGGGGTTTGGCCGAGCAGTACTTC. Its protein is CASNRDRGLAEQYF.

This clonotype was counted ten times or more. The chain carries TRBV19 and TRBJ1-2, with TRBD1 matching over 7 bases. This CDR3 spans 14 amino acids. The J segment lost 7 bases and the V segment lost 4 bases, leaving 9 bases of the junction unmatched. From germline, CDR1 is LNHDA and CDR2 SQIVND (reference sequence). The CDR3 bases are TGTGCCAGTAGTACGGGACAGCTCTTGGGTGGCTACACCTTC. This translates into CASSTGQLLGGYTF.

At least ten counts were recorded for this clonotype. In DNA form, the CDR3 reads TGTGCCAGCAGTCCTAGCCACCGGGGAGGCCAAGAGACCCAGTACTTC. This codes for CASSPSHRGGQETQYF. The chain links TRBV12-3 or TRBV12-4 to TRBJ2-5; a possible D gene is TRBD2 (6 bases). The CDR3 length is 16 residues. Trimming removed 5 bases from V and 1 base from J, with 17 bases in between.

The chain joins TRBV2 to TRBJ1-2; D may be TRBD1 (6 bases). V was shortened by 4 bases and J by 6 bases, with 9 bases between the two germline ends. CDR3 size: 12 residues. In germline, CDR1 is SNHLY, CDR2 FYNNEI. CDR3 bases: TGTGCCAGCAGTGCGTCAGGGGATGGCTACACCTTC. Its translation: CASSASGDGYTF.

This clonotype occurred many times. The chain has TRBV19 and TRBJ2-1; 7 positions match TRBD2. This CDR3 is built from 14 residues. Trimming at V came to 4 bases and at J to 4 bases, leaving 4 bases not matched to a gene. Germline values: CDR1 LNHDA, CDR2 SQIVND (reference sequence). The CDR3 region is CASSSGGDYNEQFF. The CDR3 coding sequence is TGTGCCAGTAGTAGCGGGGGAGATTACAATGAGCAGTTCTTC.

Remarks on this clonotype: Since a much larger clone is just one base distant, this may be a read error. The chain couples TRBV5-4 to TRBJ2-2, with D perhaps TRBD1 (6 bases). Per the germline V gene, CDR1 is SGHNT and CDR2 is YYREEE (reference sequence). The V end lost 7 bases, the J end lost 6 bases, and 10 bases lay between the germline ends. The CDR3 runs to 12 residues. As DNA, the CDR3 is TGTGCCAGCGGACAGTGCTCCGGGGAGCTGTTTTTT. Amino acids: CASGQCSGELFF. Looking up the rest from reference TRBV5-4 and TRBJ2-2 gives the full variable domain: ETGVTQSPTHLIKTRGQQVTLRCSSQSGHNTVSWYQQALGQGPQFIFQYYREEENGRGNFPPRFSGLQFPNYSSELNVNALELDDSALYLCASGQCSGELFFGEGSRLTVL.

This clonotype was observed many times. The CDR3 nucleotides read TGTGCCAGCAGCGAGAGGGGATCGAACACTGAAGCTTTCTTT. Protein: CASSERGSNTEAFF. The chain uses TRBV7-3 and TRBJ1-1; TRBD1 might be the D (5 bases). From germline, CDR1 is SGHTA and CDR2 FQGTGA. The germline V and J ends were trimmed by 5 bases and 1 base, with 11 bases remaining between them. This CDR3 region has 14 residues.

This clonotype was detected many times. The CDR3 region has the DNA TGTGCCAGCACCTCGGGGTTCCAAGAGACCCAGTACTTC. This sequence encodes CASTSGFQETQYF. The V call is TRBV3-1, the J call TRBJ2-5; D might be TRBD2 (5 bases). This CDR3 is 13 amino acids long. Trimming cost V 7 bases and J 1 base, with 10 bases left between them. Germline CDR1 LGHDT, CDR2 YNNKEL (reference sequence).